The clone carrying this T cell receptor beta chain was seen only once. Its target is not known. Primers included in the PCR were 60 Vbeta and 13 Jbeta primers. The table came from immunoSEQ multiplex PCR; TCRdb's copy has only in-frame clones and leaves some out. Counted here are roughly 150,000 clones, approximately 80% occurring once; the ten biggest clones make up 7%. This sample was taken from a study of cytomegalovirus exposure and HLA in healthy donors. Study in general: Tens of millions of unique TCRs from HLA-typed donors made up an early data release. Study observations and caveats: Several of the most significant clusters appeared linked to common viral pathogens, based on a later analysis. Later analysis associated a missense DCLRE1C variant with TCR beta V- and J-gene trimming.

The sample consisted of PBMCs. This clonotype was obtained from a woman aged 40 to 55 in good health and CMV-seropositive.

The chain's CDR3 is CAWSRWGGVDYEQYF. CDR3 DNA: TGTGCCTGGAGTCGTTGGGGGGGGGTAGACTACGAGCAGTACTTC. The chain links TRBV30 to TRBJ2-7; 7 bases are shared with TRBD2. The CDR3 is 15 amino acids. V trimming: 2 bases; J trimming: 3 bases; junction bases outside the gene matches: 10. The germline V gene encodes CDR1 GTSNPN and CDR2 SVGIG (reference sequence).